A single sample is the source of the 8 T cell receptor beta chains below, sequenced in a study of CD8+ T cells in alopecia areata. Extracted RNA was reverse transcribed into cDNA, the sequencing template. The assay was immunoSEQ multiplex PCR, and TCRdb's table has in-frame clones only and misses some. This table has some 210,000 clones, approximately 61% appearing once. The material sequenced was CD4+ T cells sorted from blood, taken at week 0. These receptors were collected from a human donor with alopecia areata.

This clone was observed a handful of times. The chain joins TRBV25-1 to TRBJ1-2; D may be TRBD1 (6 bases). This CDR3 has 16 residues. Between the trimmed V and J ends, which lost 3 bases and 4 bases, there was a span of 18 bases. Looked up from germline, CDR1 is MGHDK and CDR2 is SYGVNS. CDR3 nucleotides: TGTGCCAGCAGTGATGAGAGGACAGCACCTGGCTATGGCTACACCTTC. Encoded protein: CASSDERTAPGYGYTF.

This clone was seen more than once but under ten times. The chain joins TRBV9 to TRBJ1-1, with D hard to call. Trimming removed 2 bases from V and 8 bases from J, with 13 bases in between. CDR1 and CDR2 (germline): SGDLS, YYNGEE. This CDR3 comprises 13 residues. CDR3 DNA sequence: TGTGCCAGCAGCGTCATCTGGTGGGGAGAAGCTTTCTTT. This sequence encodes CASSVIWWGEAFF.

This chain's CDR3 is CASSEFRGATSYEQYF. The DNA of the CDR3 is TGTGCCAGCAGTGAATTCAGGGGGGCAACCTCCTACGAGCAGTACTTC. The rearrangement joins TRBV2 to TRBJ2-7; D might be TRBD1 (7 bases). Trimming cost V 2 bases and J 0 bases, with 14 bases left between them. Germline CDR1 SNHLY, CDR2 FYNNEI. CDR3 length: 16 amino acids.

This clone appeared once. This chain joins TRBV30 and TRBJ2-6; no definite D call. The CDR3 consists of 13 residues. Germline V gene sequence: CDR1 GTSNPN, CDR2 SVGIG (reference sequence). The germline V and J ends were trimmed by 3 bases and 2 bases, with 5 bases remaining between them. This CDR3 is CAWRRAGANVLTF. CDR3 bases: TGTGCCTGGAGACGCGCTGGGGCCAACGTCCTGACTTTC.

The chain has TRBV2 and TRBJ2-1; 7 bases match TRBD1. The CDR3 covers 14 residues. The germline gives CDR1 SNHLY, CDR2 FYNNEI. Losses at the gene ends were 10 bases for V and 2 bases for J; bases not matched to a gene: 8. Here the CDR3 reads CATRGHGTYNEQFF. CDR3 nucleotides: TGTGCCACAAGGGGGCACGGAACCTACAATGAGCAGTTCTTC. The variable domain in full, completed from reference TRBV2 and TRBJ2-1, reads EPEVTQTPSHQVTQMGQEVILRCVPISNHLYFYWYRQILGQKVEFLVSFYNNEISEKSEIFDDQFSVERPDGSNFTLKIRSTKLEDSAMYFCATRGHGTYNEQFFGPGTRLTVL.

V is TRBV30 and J is TRBJ2-1; D is perhaps TRBD1 (5 bases). The germline CDR1 and CDR2 sequences are GTSNPN and SVGIG (reference sequence). Trimming pared 2 bases from V and 7 bases from J, leaving 9 bases between. The CDR3 sequence is 12 residues long. CDR3 loop: CAWSQGMNEQFF. The CDR3 DNA follows: TGTGCCTGGAGTCAGGGCATGAATGAGCAGTTCTTC.

The rearrangement links TRBV9 to TRBJ2-2; possibly TRBD2 for D (7 bases). V was shortened by 4 bases and J by 2 bases, with 15 bases between the two germline ends. The germline gives CDR1 SGDLS, CDR2 YYNGEE. There are 16 residues in the CDR3. Here the CDR3 reads CASSPRGGANTGELFF. The DNA for the CDR3 is TGTGCCAGCAGCCCGAGGGGGGGCGCCAACACCGGGGAGCTGTTTTTT. The full variable domain, its missing parts supplied by reference TRBV9 and TRBJ2-2, is DSGVTQTPKHLITATGQRVTLRCSPRSGDLSVYWYQQSLDQGLQFLIQYYNGEERAKGNILERFSAQQFPDLHSELNLSSLELGDSALYFCASSPRGGANTGELFFGEGSRLTVL.

The J gene is TRBJ2-1, the V gene TRBV25-1; no clear D. V was shortened by 8 bases and J by 3 bases, with 8 bases between the two germline ends. The germline CDR1 and CDR2 sequences are MGHDK and SYGVNS. The CDR3 has 12 residues. The CDR3 loop is CASGPYYNEQFF. CDR3 sequence (DNA): TGTGCCAGCGGCCCATACTACAATGAGCAGTTCTTC.